This T cell receptor (beta chain) was captured by sequencing in a study of blood T cell repertoires in COVID-19. Study background: Acute and convalescent COVID-19 specimens originated in the United States, Italy and Spain.

Worth noting for this clone: The same CDR3 arises from other DNA sequences in this sample as well.

In the authors' workflow: For nucleated cells, counts were estimated from reference gene primer amplification. Sequenced by immunoSEQ multiplex PCR; TCRdb stores in-frame clones only, minus some. V, J and clone size derive from that table, while D and trimming were established from the DNA sequence. In the table there are 200,000 to 300,000 clones, approximately 90% of which are singletons. The study recruited people aged about 18 to 90 years across roughly 23 US areas. Cohort 3 donors counted as recovered after two negative PCRs, clearance, or resolved symptoms. The CDR3 loop spans 11 amino acids. Losses at the gene ends were 6 bases for V and 3 bases for J; bases not matched to a gene: 2. CDR1 and CDR2 (germline): SQVTM, ANQGSEA.

The source is a woman aged 30 to 39 who had recovered from COVID-19. The sequencing input was PBMCs or T cells enriched from blood (not recorded which). J is TRBJ2-7 and V is TRBV29-1; TRBD1 agrees at 7 bases. Here the CDR3 DNA reads TGCAGCGTCGGGACAGACTACGAGCAGTACTTC. It specifies CSVGTDYEQYF.